The present T cell receptor (beta chain) was sequenced within a study of blood T cell repertoires in COVID-19. The CDR3 is 16 residues long. Trimming shortened V by 0 bases and J by 2 bases, and 10 bases separated the two germline ends. The germline CDR1 and CDR2 sequences are MNHEY and SVGAGI. Generated by immunoSEQ multiplex PCR, the TCRdb table keeps only in-frame clones and is missing some. Here the sample spans about 300,000 clones, roughly 86% being singletons. Seattle patient enrollment occurred during active infection, with longitudinal follow-up thereafter. The sequenced sample consisted of peripheral blood. This sequence was found in a woman aged 30 to 39 with COVID-19, enrolled during active disease. The chain employs TRBV6-5 and TRBJ1-4; weak D call: TRBD1 (5 bases). Written as DNA, the CDR3 is TGTGCCAGCAGTTACTCGATTCCAGGGACTAATGAAAAACTGTTTTTT. Residues: CASSYSIPGTNEKLFF.